This TCR beta chain derives from a study of blood T cell repertoires in COVID-19. The overall study: Some COVID-19 samples were acute and others convalescent; all came from the United States, Italy and Spain. Sample material is recorded as cDNA or gDNA derived from T cells, B-cell-depleted T cells, or PBMCs.

The length of the CDR3 is 15 residues. Per the germline V gene, CDR1 is MNHEY and CDR2 is SMNVEV (reference sequence). J was trimmed by 5 bases and V by 5 bases; bases with no gene match: 11. Authors' data handling: Nucleated cell counts were estimated from reference gene primer amplification. The table came from immunoSEQ multiplex PCR; TCRdb's copy has only in-frame clones and leaves some out. The D gene and trimming were derived from the DNA, and the V and J assignments and clone size from that table. The sample records fewer than 250,000 clones, less than 90% being singletons. The receptor's source is a woman in her 70s with acute or convalescent COVID-19. The chain couples TRBV27 to TRBJ2-7; 8 nucleotides agree with TRBD2. Sequencing was done on a sample of peripheral blood. CDR3 in DNA: TGTGCCAGCAGTCAACCATCGGGGGGGGCGGACGAGCAGTACTTC. It is translated as CASSQPSGGADEQYF.